The sequence of this TCR beta chain was determined in a study of neurological immune-mediated disorders (dated by TCRdb to about 2019). Background for the entire study: Among the 35 or so multiple sclerosis patients, about 30 had relapsing-remitting MS and 3 had secondary progressive MS. Using UMI-based sequencing, the study compared peripheral blood TCR-beta repertoires from patients with HTLV-I-associated myelopathy (HAM/TSP), patients with multiple sclerosis, and healthy controls. The roughly 110 TCR-beta libraries included longitudinal samples, technical triplicates and paired sorted CD4+ and CD8+ T-cell subsets alongside PBMC samples. The cohort included 60 to 70 subjects: approximately 14 with HAM/TSP, about 35 with multiple sclerosis, and 20 healthy controls. The study at large found these results: Phylogenetic analysis grouped repertoires from 18 of 34 MS patients into a cluster of related CDR3 sequences, suggesting a possible repertoire-level signature. TCR clonal expansion was highest in HAM/TSP patients and lowest in MS patients, with MS patients falling below even healthy controls. Expanded clones from different subjects shared no identical CDR3 amino acid sequences, which suggests that TCR-beta repertoires were private in all groups. No clinical or MRI features were associated with the MS cluster, and the authors said that larger cohorts are needed.

Libraries from unsorted PBMCs were made from 2 million PBMCs kept in RNAlater at -80 degrees C until RNA extraction. Multiple sclerosis patients were enrolled in a US clinical protocol evaluating disease progression by magnetic resonance imaging. Peripheral blood underwent Ficoll-Hypaque density gradient centrifugation to isolate PBMCs, which were then cryopreserved in liquid nitrogen. This clonotype was counted at least ten times. The antigen it recognizes is unknown. No much larger clone is present one base from it, and per-base qualities are unavailable. Measured from the cysteine to the phenylalanine, the CDR3 is 13 residues long. The kept DNA is CDR3 alone, 39 bases in frame from the first base. The CDR1 and CDR2 encoded by the germline V gene are SGHAT and FQNNGV. V loses 8 bases, J loses 2 bases, and the germline ends lie 9 bases apart. cDNA was synthesized by template-switch 5'RACE using a primer with a 10-nucleotide random unique molecular identifier that tagged each TCR transcript. Over 170 million TCR-beta sequences, covering 15-18 subjects, were produced in each sequencing run. The RNeasy kit was used to extract total RNA. The KAPA Real-time Library Amplification kit was used to amplify TCR-beta VDJ regions with primers for the TCR constant region and the 5'RACE anchor. Sample indexes and Illumina adaptors were added in a first PCR, and a second PCR then increased library yield. The roughly 650 bp TCR product was size-selected on a 2% E-gel SizeSelection system after Ampure bead purification. Library quality was checked on a Bioanalyzer, concentration was measured with Qubit, and libraries were quantified with the Kapa Library Quantification kit before pooling. Paired-end 2 x 150 bp sequencing of the libraries was performed on an Illumina HiSeq 2500. To increase sequence diversity, roughly 23-30% phiX was spiked into each library pool. Regarding the original processing steps: The quality-filtered reads were processed with the UMI-based MiGEC pipeline, whose error correction step removed more than 75% of the raw TCR sequences. IMGT germline references were used for alignment of VDJ genes, and clonotypes were defined by a unique CDR3 amino acid sequence together with V-J genes. Clonal expansion, Shannon diversity, and CDR3 relatedness (CalcPairwiseDistances, ClusterSamples) were evaluated with VDJtools, and phylogenetic trees were built with CLCbio workbench. Using coefficient-of-variation modelling across technical triplicates, the study counted a clone as expanded if it had at least 8 unique UMIs. Starting from the raw public reads, TCRdb applied fastp trimming at Q25, assembled clones with MiXCR and retained in-frame beta chains. Rows with a matching CDR3 protein are joined into one entry that keeps the most common DNA and genes. For this entry, the V and J calls and clone size follow TCRdb and not the study's own pipeline. For this sample the table gives approximately 70,000 distinct CDR3 sequences, of which approximately 5% were detected only once. About 2% of the sample lies in the top ten.

The origin of this receptor is a woman in her 70s with multiple sclerosis. Sequenced input: PBMCs. This sequence uses TRBV11-2 and TRBJ2-2; the D gene identity is not certain. The DNA reads as follows: TGTGCCAGCTCGCGGACCAACACCGGGGAGCTGTTTTTT. Protein translation: CASSRTNTGELFF.